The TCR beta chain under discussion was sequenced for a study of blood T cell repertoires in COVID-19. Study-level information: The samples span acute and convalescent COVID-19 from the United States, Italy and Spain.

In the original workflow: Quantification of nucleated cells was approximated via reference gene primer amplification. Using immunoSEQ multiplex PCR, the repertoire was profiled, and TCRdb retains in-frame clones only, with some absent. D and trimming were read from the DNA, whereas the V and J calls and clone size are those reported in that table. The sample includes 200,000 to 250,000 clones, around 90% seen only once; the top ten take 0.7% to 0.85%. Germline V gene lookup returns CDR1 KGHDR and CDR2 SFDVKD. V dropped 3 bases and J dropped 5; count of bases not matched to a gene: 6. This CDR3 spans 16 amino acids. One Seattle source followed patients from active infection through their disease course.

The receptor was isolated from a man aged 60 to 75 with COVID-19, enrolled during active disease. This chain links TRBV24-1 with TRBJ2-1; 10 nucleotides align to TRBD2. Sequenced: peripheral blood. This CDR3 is CATSDPVAGGDNEQFF. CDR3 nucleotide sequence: TGTGCCACCAGTGATCCGGTAGCGGGAGGTGACAATGAGCAGTTCTTC.